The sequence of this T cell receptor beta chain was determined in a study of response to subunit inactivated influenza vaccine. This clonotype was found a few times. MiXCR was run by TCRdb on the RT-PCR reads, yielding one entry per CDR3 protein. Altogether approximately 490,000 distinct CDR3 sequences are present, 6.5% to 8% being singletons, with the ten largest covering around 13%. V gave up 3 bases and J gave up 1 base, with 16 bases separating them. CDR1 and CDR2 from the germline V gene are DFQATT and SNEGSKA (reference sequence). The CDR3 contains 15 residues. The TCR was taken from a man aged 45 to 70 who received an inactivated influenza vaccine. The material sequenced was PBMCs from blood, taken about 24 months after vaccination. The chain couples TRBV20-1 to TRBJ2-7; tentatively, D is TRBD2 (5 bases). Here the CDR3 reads CSASSQARGSYEQYF. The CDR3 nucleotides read TGCAGTGCTAGCTCTCAGGCCCGCGGGTCCTACGAGCAGTACTTC.